This TCR beta chain is drawn from a study of blood T cell repertoires in COVID-19. From germline, CDR1 is SGHRS and CDR2 YFSETQ. The CDR3 extends over 15 amino acids. V lost 4 bases and J lost 2; bases outside the gene matches: 9. Assay: immunoSEQ multiplex PCR; the TCRdb copy retains only in-frame clones and omits some. Of some 140,000 clones in the sample, approximately 84% were seen once. The source is a man aged 40-49 years with acute COVID-19. This chain uses TRBV5-1 with TRBJ2-7; 7 bases fit TRBD1. The specimen was PBMCs or T cells enriched from blood (not recorded which). The CDR3 loop reads CASSPRGGTAYEQYF. The CDR3 nucleotides read TGCGCCAGCAGCCCCCGAGGTGGGACAGCCTACGAGCAGTACTTC. The full variable domain, its missing parts supplied by reference TRBV5-1 and TRBJ2-7, is KAGVTQTPRYLIKTRGQQVTLSCSPISGHRSVSWYQQTPGQGLQFLFEYFSETQRNKGNFPGRFSGRQFSNSRSEMNVSTLELGDSALYLCASSPRGGTAYEQYFGPGTRLTVT.